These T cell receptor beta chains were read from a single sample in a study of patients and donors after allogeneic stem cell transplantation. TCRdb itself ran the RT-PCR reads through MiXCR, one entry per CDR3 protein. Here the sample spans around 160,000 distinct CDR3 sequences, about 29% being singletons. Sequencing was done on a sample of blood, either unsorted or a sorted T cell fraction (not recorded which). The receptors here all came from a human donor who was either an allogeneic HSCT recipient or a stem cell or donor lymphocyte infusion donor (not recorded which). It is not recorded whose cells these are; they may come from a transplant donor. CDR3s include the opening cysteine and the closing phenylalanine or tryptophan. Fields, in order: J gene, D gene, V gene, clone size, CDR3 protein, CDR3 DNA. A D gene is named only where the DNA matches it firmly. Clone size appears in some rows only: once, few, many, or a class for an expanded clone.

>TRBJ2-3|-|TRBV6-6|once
CASSYSRGPDTQYF
TGTGCCAGCAGTTACTCCAGGGGCCCAGATACGCAGTATTTT
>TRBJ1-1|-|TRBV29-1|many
CSVPRPPGDTEAFF
TGCAGCGTCCCCAGGCCACCTGGGGACACTGAAGCTTTCTTT
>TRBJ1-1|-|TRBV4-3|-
CASSPQTENTEAFF
TGCGCCAGCAGCCCCCAGACCGAAAACACTGAAGCTTTCTTT
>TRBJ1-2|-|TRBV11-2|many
CASSLDGSHYYGYTF
TGTGCCAGCAGCTTAGATGGGAGTCACTACTATGGCTACACCTTC
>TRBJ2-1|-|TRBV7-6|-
CASSLVASNEQFF
TGTGCCAGCAGCTTAGTTGCCAGCAATGAGCAGTTCTTC
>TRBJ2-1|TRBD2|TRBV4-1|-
CASSQVATSVYNEQFF
TGCGCCAGCAGCCAAGTGGCCACTAGCGTCTACAATGAGCAGTTCTTC
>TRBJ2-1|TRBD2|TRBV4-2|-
CASSQLAGALMGNEQFF
TGTGCCAGCAGCCAATTAGCGGGAGCATTGATGGGCAATGAGCAGTTCTTC
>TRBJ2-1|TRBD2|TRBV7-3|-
CASSPLTSGNHNEQFF
TGTGCCAGCAGCCCCTTGACTAGCGGGAATCACAATGAGCAGTTCTTC
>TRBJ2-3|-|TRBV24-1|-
CATSGSRDTQYF
TGTGCCACCAGTGGTTCAAGGGATACGCAGTATTTT
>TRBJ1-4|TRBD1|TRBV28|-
CASSAPGTGNEKLFF
TGTGCCAGCAGTGCCCCCGGGACAGGGAATGAAAAACTGTTTTTT
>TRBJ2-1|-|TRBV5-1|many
CASSLGGLYNEQFF
TGCGCCAGCAGCTTGGGAGGACTTTACAATGAGCAGTTCTTC
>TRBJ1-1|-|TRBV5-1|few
CASRTGDFEAFF
TGCGCCAGCAGGACGGGGGACTTTGAAGCTTTCTTT
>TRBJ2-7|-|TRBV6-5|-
CASSPYPTAEQYF
TGTGCCAGCAGTCCCTATCCCACGGCCGAGCAGTACTTC
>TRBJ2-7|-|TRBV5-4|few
CASSFESYEQYF
TGTGCCAGCAGCTTTGAATCCTACGAGCAGTACTTC
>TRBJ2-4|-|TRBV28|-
CASSWSWGAKNIQYF
TGTGCCAGCAGTTGGAGCTGGGGGGCCAAAAACATTCAGTACTTC